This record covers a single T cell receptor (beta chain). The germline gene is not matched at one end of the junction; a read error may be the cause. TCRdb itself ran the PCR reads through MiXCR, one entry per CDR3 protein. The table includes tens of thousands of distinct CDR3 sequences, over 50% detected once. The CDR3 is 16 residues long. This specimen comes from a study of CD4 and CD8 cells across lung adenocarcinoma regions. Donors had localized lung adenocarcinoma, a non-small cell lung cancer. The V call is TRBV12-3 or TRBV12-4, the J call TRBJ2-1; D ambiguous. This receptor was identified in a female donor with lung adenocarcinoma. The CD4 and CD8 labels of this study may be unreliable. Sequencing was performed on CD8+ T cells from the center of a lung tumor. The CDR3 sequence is CASMVLQAGGSDTQFF. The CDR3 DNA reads TGTGCCAGCATGGTCCTCCAGGCTGGTGGCTCCGATACGCAGTTTTTC.